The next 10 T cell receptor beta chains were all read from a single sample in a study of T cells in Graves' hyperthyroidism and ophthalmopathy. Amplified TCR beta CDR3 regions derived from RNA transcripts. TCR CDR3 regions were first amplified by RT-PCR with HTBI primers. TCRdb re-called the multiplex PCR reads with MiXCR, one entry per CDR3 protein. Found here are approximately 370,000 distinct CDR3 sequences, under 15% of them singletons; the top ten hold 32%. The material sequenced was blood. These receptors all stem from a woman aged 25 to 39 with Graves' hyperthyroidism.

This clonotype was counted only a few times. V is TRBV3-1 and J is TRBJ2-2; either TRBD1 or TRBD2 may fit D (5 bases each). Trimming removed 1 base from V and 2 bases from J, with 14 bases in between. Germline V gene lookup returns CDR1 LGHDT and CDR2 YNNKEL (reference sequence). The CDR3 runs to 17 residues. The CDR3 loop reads CASSQGTGPINTGELFF. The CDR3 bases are TGTGCCAGCAGCCAAGGTACGGGGCCGATTAACACCGGGGAGCTGTTTTTT.

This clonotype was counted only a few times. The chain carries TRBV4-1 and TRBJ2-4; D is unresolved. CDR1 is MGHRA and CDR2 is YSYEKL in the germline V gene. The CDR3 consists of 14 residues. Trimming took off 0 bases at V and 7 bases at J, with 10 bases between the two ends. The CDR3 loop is CASSQDTTDNIQYF. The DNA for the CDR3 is TGCGCCAGCAGCCAAGATACGACTGATAACATTCAGTACTTC.

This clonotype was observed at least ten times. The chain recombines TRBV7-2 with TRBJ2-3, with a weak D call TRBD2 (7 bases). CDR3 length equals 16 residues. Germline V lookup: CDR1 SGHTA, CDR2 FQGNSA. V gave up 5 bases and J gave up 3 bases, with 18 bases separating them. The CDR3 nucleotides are TGTGCCAGCAGCCCATGGGGGGGCAGGGAGACAGATACGCAGTATTTT. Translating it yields CASSPWGGRETDTQYF.

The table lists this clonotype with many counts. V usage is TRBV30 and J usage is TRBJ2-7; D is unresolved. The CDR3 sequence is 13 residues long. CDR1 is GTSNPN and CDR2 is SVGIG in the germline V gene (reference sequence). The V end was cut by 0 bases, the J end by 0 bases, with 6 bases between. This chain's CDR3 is CAWSVSGSYEQYF. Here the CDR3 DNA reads TGTGCCTGGAGTGTTTCCGGCTCCTACGAGCAGTACTTC.

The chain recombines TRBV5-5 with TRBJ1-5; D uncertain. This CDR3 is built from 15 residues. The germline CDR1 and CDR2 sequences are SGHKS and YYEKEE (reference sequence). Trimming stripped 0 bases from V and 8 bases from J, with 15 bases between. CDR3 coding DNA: TGTGCCAGCAGCTTGGTAGGGAAAGCGAATGAGCCCCAGCATTTT. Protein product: CASSLVGKANEPQHF.

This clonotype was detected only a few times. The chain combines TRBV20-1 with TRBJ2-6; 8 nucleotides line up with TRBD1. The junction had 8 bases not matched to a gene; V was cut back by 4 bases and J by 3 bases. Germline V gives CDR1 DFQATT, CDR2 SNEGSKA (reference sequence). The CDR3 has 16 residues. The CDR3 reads CSAKDRVKLGANVLTF. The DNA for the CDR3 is TGCAGTGCTAAGGACAGGGTGAAGCTTGGGGCCAACGTCCTGACTTTC.

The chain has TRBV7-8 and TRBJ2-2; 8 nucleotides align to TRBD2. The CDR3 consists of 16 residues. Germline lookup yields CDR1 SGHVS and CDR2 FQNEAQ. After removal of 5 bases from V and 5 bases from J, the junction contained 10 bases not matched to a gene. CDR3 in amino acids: CASSGQSGSRTGELFF. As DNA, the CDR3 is TGTGCCAGCAGCGGCCAGAGCGGGAGCAGGACCGGGGAGCTGTTTTTT.

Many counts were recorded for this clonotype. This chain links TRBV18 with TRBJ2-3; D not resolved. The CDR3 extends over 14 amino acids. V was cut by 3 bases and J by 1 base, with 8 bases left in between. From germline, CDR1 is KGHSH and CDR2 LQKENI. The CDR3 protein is CASSPLKGTDTQYF. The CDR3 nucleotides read TGTGCCAGCTCACCTTTGAAGGGCACAGATACGCAGTATTTT.

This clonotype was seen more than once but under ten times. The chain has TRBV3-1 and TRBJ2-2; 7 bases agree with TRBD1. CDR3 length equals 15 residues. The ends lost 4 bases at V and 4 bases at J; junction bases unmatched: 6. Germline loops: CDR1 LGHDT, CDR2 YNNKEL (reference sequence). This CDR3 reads CASSPYRGSTGELFF. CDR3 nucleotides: TGTGCCAGCAGCCCCTACAGGGGATCCACCGGGGAGCTGTTTTTT.

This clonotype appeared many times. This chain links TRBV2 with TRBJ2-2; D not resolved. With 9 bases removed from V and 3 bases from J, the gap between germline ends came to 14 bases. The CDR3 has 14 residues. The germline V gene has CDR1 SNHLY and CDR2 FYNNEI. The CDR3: CASGSSKDTGELFF. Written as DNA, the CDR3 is TGTGCCAGTGGGTCTAGTAAGGACACCGGGGAGCTGTTTTTT. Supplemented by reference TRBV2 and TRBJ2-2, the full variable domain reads EPEVTQTPSHQVTQMGQEVILRCVPISNHLYFYWYRQILGQKVEFLVSFYNNEISEKSEIFDDQFSVERPDGSNFTLKIRSTKLEDSAMYFCASGSSKDTGELFFGEGSRLTVL.